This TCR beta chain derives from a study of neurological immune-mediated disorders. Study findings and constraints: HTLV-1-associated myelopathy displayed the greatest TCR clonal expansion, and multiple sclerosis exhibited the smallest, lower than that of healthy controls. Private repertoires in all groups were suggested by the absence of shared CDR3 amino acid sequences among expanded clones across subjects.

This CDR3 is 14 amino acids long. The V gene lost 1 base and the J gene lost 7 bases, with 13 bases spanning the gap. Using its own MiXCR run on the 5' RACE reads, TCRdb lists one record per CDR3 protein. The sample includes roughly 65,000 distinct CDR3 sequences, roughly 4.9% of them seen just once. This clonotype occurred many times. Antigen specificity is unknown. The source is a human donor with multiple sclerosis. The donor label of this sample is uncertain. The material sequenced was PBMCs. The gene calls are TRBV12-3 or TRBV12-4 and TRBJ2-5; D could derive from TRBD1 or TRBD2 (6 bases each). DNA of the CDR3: TGTGCCAGCAGTTTAGGTCAAGGAGGGGGGACCCAGTACTTC. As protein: CASSLGQGGGTQYF.